These T cell receptor beta chains were read from a single sample in a study of T cells after yellow fever vaccination. TCRdb re-called the 5' RACE reads through MiXCR, storing one row per CDR3 protein. Of around 320,000 distinct CDR3 sequences detected, over 8.5% appear once; the ten largest clones hold 3% to 4%. The sample in question was CD4+ T cells sorted from PBMCs, obtained 45 days after the yellow fever booster vaccination. The receptors were gathered from a young man who received the YFV17D yellow fever vaccine. Each CDR3 is given with its conserved first and last residue. Each record gives: CDR3 protein, CDR3 DNA, D gene, J gene, clone size, V gene. D genes are given only for firm matches. Clone size, where shown, is once, few, many, or a class for clones that have expanded.

CDR3aa: CATSRVGGWETQYF; CDR3nt: TGTGCCACCAGCAGAGTCGGGGGGTGGGAGACCCAGTACTTC; d_gene: TRBD2; j_gene: TRBJ2-5; abundance: few; v_gene: TRBV15
CDR3aa: CASFPGAGKVNTEAFF; CDR3nt: TGTGCCAGCTTCCCGGGGGCAGGGAAGGTGAACACTGAAGCTTTCTTT; d_gene: -; j_gene: TRBJ1-1; abundance: -; v_gene: TRBV18
CDR3aa: CASSIGTGPTDTQYF; CDR3nt: TGTGCCAGTAGTATAGGGACAGGGCCCACAGATACGCAGTATTTT; d_gene: TRBD1; j_gene: TRBJ2-3; abundance: -; v_gene: TRBV19
CDR3aa: CASSPSEGANVLTF; CDR3nt: TGTGCCAGCTCACCCTCTGAGGGGGCCAACGTCCTGACTTTC; d_gene: -; j_gene: TRBJ2-6; abundance: -; v_gene: TRBV18
CDR3aa: CASSRQAAYNEQFF; CDR3nt: TGTGCCAGCAGTCGACAGGCGGCCTACAATGAGCAGTTCTTC; d_gene: -; j_gene: TRBJ2-1; abundance: few; v_gene: TRBV12-3/TRBV12-4
CDR3aa: CAWSTPNQPQHF; CDR3nt: TGTGCCTGGAGTACGCCCAATCAGCCCCAGCATTTT; d_gene: -; j_gene: TRBJ1-5; abundance: -; v_gene: TRBV30
CDR3aa: CASSQRLAGGRSSYNEQFF; CDR3nt: TGTGCCAGCAGCCAGAGACTAGCGGGGGGGCGCTCCTCCTACAATGAGCAGTTCTTC; d_gene: TRBD2; j_gene: TRBJ2-1; abundance: -; v_gene: TRBV3-1
CDR3aa: CASSRLIVGTQYF; CDR3nt: TGTGCCAGCAGCCGACTTATCGTTGGTACGCAGTATTTT; d_gene: -; j_gene: TRBJ2-3; abundance: many; v_gene: TRBV11-2
CDR3aa: CSASPWAGGHQETQYF; CDR3nt: TGCAGTGCTAGCCCCTGGGCGGGGGGACACCAAGAGACCCAGTACTTC; d_gene: TRBD2; j_gene: TRBJ2-5; abundance: few; v_gene: TRBV20-1
CDR3aa: CASSRDSWNQPQHF; CDR3nt: TGCGCCAGCAGCAGAGACAGTTGGAATCAGCCCCAGCATTTT; d_gene: -; j_gene: TRBJ1-5; abundance: many; v_gene: TRBV4-3
CDR3aa: CASSQAAVFYF; CDR3nt: TGTGCCAGCAGCCAAGCCGCAGTTTTCTACTTC; d_gene: -; j_gene: TRBJ2-7; abundance: many; v_gene: TRBV3-1
CDR3aa: CSSCPLAGGYNEQFF; CDR3nt: TGCAGCTCTTGCCCCTTAGCGGGGGGTTACAATGAGCAGTTCTTC; d_gene: TRBD2; j_gene: TRBJ2-1; abundance: few; v_gene: TRBV29-1
CDR3aa: CASSQEFQGAYNEQFF; CDR3nt: TGCGCCAGCAGCCAAGAGTTCCAGGGGGCCTACAATGAGCAGTTCTTC; d_gene: TRBD1; j_gene: TRBJ2-1; abundance: few; v_gene: TRBV4-3
CDR3aa: CASSQKRGSIYNEQFF; CDR3nt: TGCGCCAGCAGCCAGAAGCGGGGGAGTATATACAATGAGCAGTTCTTC; d_gene: TRBD2; j_gene: TRBJ2-1; abundance: few; v_gene: TRBV4-3
CDR3aa: CSAPDRDLGYPF; CDR3nt: TGCAGTGCTCCAGACAGGGATCTTGGCTACCCCTTC; d_gene: TRBD1; j_gene: TRBJ1-2; abundance: -; v_gene: TRBV20-1
CDR3aa: CASSLVSQLNTEAFF; CDR3nt: TGTGCCAGCAGCTTAGTATCGCAGCTGAACACTGAAGCTTTCTTT; d_gene: -; j_gene: TRBJ1-1; abundance: few; v_gene: TRBV7-2
CDR3aa: CASSFLKGASYEQYF; CDR3nt: TGTGCCAGCAGTTTTCTAAAGGGTGCCTCCTACGAGCAGTACTTC; d_gene: -; j_gene: TRBJ2-7; abundance: -; v_gene: TRBV5-4
CDR3aa: CASTLRGADTQYF; CDR3nt: TGTGCCAGCACCCTGCGGGGGGCAGATACGCAGTATTTT; d_gene: TRBD2; j_gene: TRBJ2-3; abundance: few; v_gene: TRBV11-1
CDR3aa: CASSGDYQETQYF; CDR3nt: TGCGCCAGCAGCGGAGACTACCAAGAGACCCAGTACTTC; d_gene: -; j_gene: TRBJ2-5; abundance: many; v_gene: TRBV5-1
CDR3aa: CASSQQANQPQHF; CDR3nt: TGTGCCAGCAGCCAACAGGCTAATCAGCCCCAGCATTTT; d_gene: -; j_gene: TRBJ1-5; abundance: few; v_gene: TRBV11-2
CDR3aa: CASSISWGTIYF; CDR3nt: TGTGCCAGCAGCATCTCTTGGGGCACCATATATTTT; d_gene: -; j_gene: TRBJ1-3; abundance: few; v_gene: TRBV5-6
CDR3aa: CASSLRQGSTYNEQFF; CDR3nt: TGTGCCAGCAGCTTAAGACAGGGCAGCACCTACAATGAGCAGTTCTTC; d_gene: TRBD1; j_gene: TRBJ2-1; abundance: many; v_gene: TRBV5-4
CDR3aa: CSASQMGDRLNIQYF; CDR3nt: TGCAGTGCTAGCCAAATGGGGGACAGGCTTAACATTCAGTACTTC; d_gene: TRBD1; j_gene: TRBJ2-4; abundance: -; v_gene: TRBV20-1
CDR3aa: CASSLYPDPEAFF; CDR3nt: TGCGCCAGCAGTCTTTACCCGGATCCTGAAGCTTTCTTT; d_gene: -; j_gene: TRBJ1-1; abundance: few; v_gene: TRBV5-1
CDR3aa: CATSDHLSPGGFQETQYF; CDR3nt: TGTGCCACCAGTGACCACCTTTCCCCAGGGGGATTCCAAGAGACCCAGTACTTC; d_gene: TRBD1; j_gene: TRBJ2-5; abundance: many; v_gene: TRBV24-1
CDR3aa: CASSSGLAGFQWVEQFF; CDR3nt: TGTGCCAGCAGCTCCGGCCTAGCGGGTTTTCAGTGGGTTGAGCAGTTCTTC; d_gene: TRBD2; j_gene: TRBJ2-1; abundance: -; v_gene: TRBV5-4
CDR3aa: CASSVTGQNTEAFF; CDR3nt: TGTGCCAGCAGCGTAACGGGACAGAACACTGAAGCTTTCTTT; d_gene: -; j_gene: TRBJ1-1; abundance: -; v_gene: TRBV9
CDR3aa: CASSGAGQSSGANVLTF; CDR3nt: TGTGCCAGCAGCGGGGCCGGACAGAGCTCTGGGGCCAACGTCCTGACTTTC; d_gene: -; j_gene: TRBJ2-6; abundance: few; v_gene: TRBV6-1